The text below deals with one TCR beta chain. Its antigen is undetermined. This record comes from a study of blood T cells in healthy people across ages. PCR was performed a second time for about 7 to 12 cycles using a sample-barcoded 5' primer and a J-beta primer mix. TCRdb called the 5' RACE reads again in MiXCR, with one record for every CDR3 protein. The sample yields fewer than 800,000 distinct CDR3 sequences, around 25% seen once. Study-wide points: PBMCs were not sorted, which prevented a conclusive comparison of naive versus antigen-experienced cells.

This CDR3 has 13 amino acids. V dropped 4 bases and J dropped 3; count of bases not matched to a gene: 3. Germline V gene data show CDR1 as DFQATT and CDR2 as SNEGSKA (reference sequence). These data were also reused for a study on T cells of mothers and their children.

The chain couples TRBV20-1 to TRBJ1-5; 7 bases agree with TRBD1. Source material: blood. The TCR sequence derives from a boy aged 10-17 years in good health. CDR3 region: CSAKTGINQPQHF. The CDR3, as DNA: TGCAGTGCTAAGACAGGGATCAATCAGCCCCAGCATTTT.